Listed below are T cell receptor beta chains from one sample, sequenced in a study of OX40 agonist ivuxolimab in advanced cancers. Method: immunoSEQ multiplex PCR; TCRdb's copy keeps in-frame clones and lacks some. The data contain tens of thousands of clones, about 87% of them singletons. The sample here was CD4+ or CD8+ T cells sorted from blood, taken in a trial of the OX40 agonist ivuxolimab. The receptors originated from an adult with an advanced solid tumor such as melanoma, head and neck, liver or kidney cancer. CDR3s include the opening cysteine and the closing phenylalanine or tryptophan. The D gene is left open where the match is weak. Not every row has a clone size; where given, it reads once, few, many or a size class.

. TRBJ1-1 TRBV11-2 . TGTGCCAGCAGCTTAGAGGGGGGCCGAAACACTGAAGCTTTCTTT CASSLEGGRNTEAFF
TRBD2 TRBJ2-7 TRBV28 . TGTGCCAGCAGTAAGATAGCGGGCGAGCAGTACTTC CASSKIAGEQYF
TRBD1 TRBJ1-2 TRBV6-5 . TGTGCCAGCAGTAACAGGGGGGTATTCTATGGCTACACCTTC CASSNRGVFYGYTF
TRBD1 TRBJ2-2 TRBV9 . TGTGCCAGCAGGTCCGGGACAGGGAGGACCGGGGAGCTGTTTTTT CASRSGTGRTGELFF
TRBD2 TRBJ2-3 TRBV27 . TGTGCCAGCAGGGGATCGGGGGGTACGCAGTATTTT CASRGSGGTQYF
. TRBJ2-2 TRBV30 . TGTGCCTGGAGTGTACTGCACGTGGGAACCGGGGAGCTGTTTTTT CAWSVLHVGTGELFF
. TRBJ1-4 TRBV5-1 . TGCGCCAGCAGCCCTCCGGGAAGCCCGAATCAGGAAAAACTGTTTTTT CASSPPGSPNQEKLFF
. TRBJ1-3 TRBV19 . TGTGCCAGTTGTGGGTTGAGACGGACCTCTGGAAACACCATATATTTT CASCGLRRTSGNTIYF
. TRBJ2-7 TRBV6-5 . TGTGCCAGCAGTCGGGGTTTTAGTAACGAGCAGTACTTC CASSRGFSNEQYF
. TRBJ2-6 TRBV28 . TGTGCCAGCAGTTTAACCCCTGGGGCCAACGTCCTGACTTTC CASSLTPGANVLTF
. TRBJ2-2 TRBV2 . TGTGCCAGCAGTGAAGTACACGGGATCCCCCAAACCGCGACCGGGGAGCTGTTTTTT CASSEVHGIPQTATGELFF
. TRBJ1-5 TRBV2 few TGTGCCAGCAGTGAAGCATCGGGGCGCCAGCCCCAGCATTTT CASSEASGRQPQHF
. TRBJ1-2 TRBV5-1 . TGCGCCAGCAGCCCCACCGTGGGGGCCTATGGCTACACCTTC CASSPTVGAYGYTF
. TRBJ2-1 TRBV5-1 . TGCGCCAGCAGCGGCACAGGCCCCTCGTACAATGAGCAGTTCTTC CASSGTGPSYNEQFF
TRBD1 TRBJ2-1 TRBV11-3 . TGTGCCAGCAGCTTAGAAGGACAGGGTGGGAATGAGCAGTTCTTC CASSLEGQGGNEQFF
. TRBJ2-5 TRBV5-8 once TGTGCCAGCAGGCAGGACAGCAGGGCCCAGTACTTC CASRQDSRAQYF
TRBD2 TRBJ2-1 TRBV6-6 . TGTGCCAGCAGTCAGACTAGCGGGAGGGCCTTTGAGCAGTTCTTC CASSQTSGRAFEQFF
. TRBJ2-7 TRBV6-5 once TGTGCCAGCAGTCCCCGGGGGACCTACGAGCAGTACTTC CASSPRGTYEQYF
. TRBJ2-7 TRBV7-9 . TGTGCCAGCAGCTTACGGGGTAGAGAGCAGTACTTC CASSLRGREQYF
. TRBJ1-2 TRBV7-9 . TGTGCCAGCAGCTTGAAGGAGTCCTATGGCTACACCTTC CASSLKESYGYTF
. TRBJ1-2 TRBV29-1 . TGCAGCGTTGAGCCCAGGGACTATGGCTACACCTTC CSVEPRDYGYTF
. TRBJ2-5 TRBV11-1 . TGTGCCAGCAGCCCTCAGAGGGGCCTCGGAGAGACCCAGTACTTC CASSPQRGLGETQYF
. TRBJ2-1 TRBV6-6 . TGTGCCAGCACCGCGACCGGCTCCTACAATGAGCAGTTCTTC CASTATGSYNEQFF